The present T cell receptor (beta chain) was sequenced within a study of OX40 agonist ivuxolimab in advanced cancers. Looking at the study overall: Participants averaged approximately 60 years of age (range about 23 to 80) and were 75% to 90% male.

On this clone: Its cognate antigen is unknown.

The method was immunoSEQ multiplex PCR; TCRdb's version includes in-frame clones alone and lacks a portion of them. The data hold 57,000 or so clones, with around four fifths observed a single time. Exclusion applied to patients with autoimmune disease history or systemic immunosuppression. Peripheral blood came from all dose cohorts at three timepoints. Findings and caveats of the study: At 0.1 to 3.0 mg/kg, clonal expansion of CD4+ and CD8+ blood T cells had occurred by week 6.

The germline gives CDR1 SGHRS, CDR2 YFSETQ. This CDR3 has 14 amino acids. Trimming shortened V by 0 bases and J by 5 bases, and 10 bases separated the two germline ends. The source of this sequence is an adult with an advanced solid tumor such as melanoma, head and neck, liver or kidney cancer. This specimen was CD4+ or CD8+ T cells sorted from blood, taken in a trial of the OX40 agonist ivuxolimab. The chain carries TRBV5-1 and TRBJ2-3; D ambiguous. The CDR3 sequence: CASSLETVRDTQYF. CDR3 sequence (DNA): TGCGCCAGCAGCTTGGAGACGGTCAGAGATACGCAGTATTTT.